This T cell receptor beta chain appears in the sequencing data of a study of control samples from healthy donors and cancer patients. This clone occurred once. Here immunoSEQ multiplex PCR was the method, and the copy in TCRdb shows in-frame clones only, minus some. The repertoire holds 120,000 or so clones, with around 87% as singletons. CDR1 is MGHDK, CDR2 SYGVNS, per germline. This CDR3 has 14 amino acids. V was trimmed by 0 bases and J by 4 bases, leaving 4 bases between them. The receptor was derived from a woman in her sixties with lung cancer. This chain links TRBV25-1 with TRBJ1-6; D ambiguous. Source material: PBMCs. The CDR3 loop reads CASSEYPYNSPLHF. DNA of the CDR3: TGTGCCAGCAGTGAATACCCTTATAATTCACCCCTCCACTTT.